The clone carrying this TCR beta chain was found once. These data belong to a study of cytomegalovirus exposure and HLA in healthy donors. Study at large: Among the approximately 400 donors who were genotyped, approximately 76% fell in the genetic ancestry cluster that is associated with self-reported Caucasian donors.

The study ran its PCR with 60 Vbeta and 13 Jbeta primers. Measured with immunoSEQ multiplex PCR; TCRdb has only the in-frame clones, and not every one. In the table there are roughly 150,000 clones, about three quarters of which are singletons. The J segment lost 3 bases and the V segment lost 5 bases, leaving 1 base of the junction unmatched. The CDR3 sequence is 13 residues long. Per the germline V gene, CDR1 is SGHTA and CDR2 is FQGNSA. The chain employs TRBV7-2 and TRBJ2-7; 10 nucleotides align to TRBD1. The sample taken for sequencing was PBMCs. The TCR comes from a woman in her twenties or thirties in good health and CMV-seronegative. The CDR3 sequence is CASSRDRGYEQYF. The CDR3 DNA reads TGTGCCAGCAGCCGGGACAGGGGCTACGAGCAGTACTTC.